Each of the 10 T cell receptor beta chains below was sequenced from the same sample in a study of beta chain features in type 1 diabetes. Antigen specificity for these receptors is unknown. Study conclusions and caveats: In every one of the four CD4+ subsets, TCRB CDR3s were moderately but significantly shorter in Type 1 diabetes patients.

The entirety of the isolated RNA underwent reverse transcription, so expressed TCRB transcripts were sequenced. TCRdb's copy holds only in-frame clones and misses some; the assay was immunoSEQ multiplex PCR. The repertoire holds about 160,000 clones, with 7.5% to 9.5% as singletons. Sequencing input: central memory CD4+ T cells from blood. The receptors come from a woman younger than 30 with type 1 diabetes.

The chain couples TRBV7-3 to TRBJ1-2, with a weak D call TRBD1 (6 bases). The CDR3 consists of 14 residues. Trimming shortened V by 7 bases and J by 8 bases, and 20 bases separated the two germline ends. Per the germline V gene, CDR1 is SGHTA and CDR2 is FQGTGA. The CDR3 reads CASTSSPGTGGYTF. In DNA form, the CDR3 reads TGTGCCAGCACCTCCTCCCCGGGTACAGGGGGCTACACCTTC.

This clone was counted only a few times. The chain joins TRBV19 to TRBJ1-1; D is perhaps TRBD1 (5 bases). This CDR3 has 11 amino acids. Trimming removed 9 bases from V and 8 bases from J, with 13 bases in between. The germline CDR1 and CDR2 sequences are LNHDA and SQIVND (reference sequence). The CDR3 loop is CASSLGLEAFF. The CDR3 DNA is TGTGCCAGCTCTTTGGGACTAGAAGCTTTCTTT.

This clone was counted only a few times. This sample also contains other DNA sequences that code for the same CDR3. V usage is TRBV9 and J usage is TRBJ1-6, with a tentative D call TRBD1 (5 bases). This CDR3 is built from 14 residues. Trimming removed 0 bases at V and 5 bases at J, with 6 bases between. CDR1 and CDR2 from the germline V gene are SGDLS and YYNGEE. In DNA form, the CDR3 reads TGTGCCAGCAGCGTAGCAGGGAATAATTCACCCCTCCACTTT. Protein sequence: CASSVAGNNSPLHF.

There are a few counts of this clone. This chain uses TRBV18 with TRBJ2-7; the D gene is possibly TRBD2 (6 bases). The CDR3 loop spans 14 amino acids. Between the trimmed V and J ends, which lost 2 bases and 7 bases, there was a span of 15 bases. Per germline, CDR1 KGHSH and CDR2 LQKENI. CDR3 loop: CASSPDILAGEQYF. CDR3 nucleotides: TGTGCCAGCTCACCAGACATCCTCGCGGGGGAGCAGTACTTC.

This clone was observed a few times. The rearrangement links TRBV5-1 to TRBJ2-7; TRBD2 matches 16 bases. This CDR3 is built from 15 residues. From germline, CDR1 is SGHRS and CDR2 YFSETQ. The J segment lost 5 bases and the V segment lost 7 bases, leaving 6 bases of the junction unmatched. In DNA form, the CDR3 reads TGCGCCAGCCCGGGACTAGCGGGAGGGCCCAACGAGCAGTACTTC. It translates to CASPGLAGGPNEQYF.

The chain has TRBV2 and TRBJ2-3, with no clear D. The V gene lost 5 bases and the J gene lost 2 bases, with 5 bases spanning the gap. Per the germline V gene, CDR1 is SNHLY and CDR2 is FYNNEI. The CDR3 spans 12 residues. The CDR3 region has the DNA TGTGCCAGCAGTTCCCACACAGATACGCAGTATTTT. Its translation is CASSSHTDTQYF.

Only a few counts were recorded for this clone. The chain links TRBV7-2 to TRBJ2-5; no definite D call. Germline lookup yields CDR1 SGHTA and CDR2 FQGNSA. Trimming pared 5 bases from V and 1 base from J, leaving 5 bases between. The CDR3 extends over 12 amino acids. CDR3 sequence reads: CASSVLQETQYF. CDR3 coding DNA: TGTGCCAGCAGCGTCCTCCAAGAGACCCAGTACTTC.

This clone was found a few times. The chain combines TRBV18 with TRBJ1-1, with D possibly matching TRBD1 (5 bases). CDR3 length: 14 amino acids. Trimming took off 5 bases at V and 3 bases at J, with 13 bases between the two ends. Looked up from germline, CDR1 is KGHSH and CDR2 is LQKENI. CDR3 protein: CASSGAREHTEAFF. Here the CDR3 DNA reads TGTGCCAGCTCAGGGGCCCGGGAGCACACTGAAGCTTTCTTT.

Only a few counts were recorded for this clone. V gene TRBV28 combines with J gene TRBJ2-7; 12 nucleotides agree with TRBD2. The J segment lost 12 bases and the V segment lost 6 bases, leaving 6 bases of the junction unmatched. CDR1 and CDR2 from the germline V gene are MDHEN and SYDVKM. CDR3 size: 12 residues. This chain's CDR3 is CASSFRTSGTYF. Here the CDR3 DNA reads TGTGCCAGCAGCTTCCGGACTAGCGGGACGTACTTC.

The sample holds a few counts of this clone. This rearrangement joins TRBV4-3 to TRBJ2-3, with 12 bases lining up with TRBD2. V shed 2 bases and J 7 bases; nucleotides not matched to a gene: 4. This CDR3 comprises 15 residues. Germline V gene data show CDR1 as LGHNA and CDR2 as YSLEER. This CDR3 is CASSQPSGGVNTQYF. CDR3 DNA sequence: TGCGCCAGCAGCCAACCTAGCGGGGGGGTGAATACGCAGTATTTT.